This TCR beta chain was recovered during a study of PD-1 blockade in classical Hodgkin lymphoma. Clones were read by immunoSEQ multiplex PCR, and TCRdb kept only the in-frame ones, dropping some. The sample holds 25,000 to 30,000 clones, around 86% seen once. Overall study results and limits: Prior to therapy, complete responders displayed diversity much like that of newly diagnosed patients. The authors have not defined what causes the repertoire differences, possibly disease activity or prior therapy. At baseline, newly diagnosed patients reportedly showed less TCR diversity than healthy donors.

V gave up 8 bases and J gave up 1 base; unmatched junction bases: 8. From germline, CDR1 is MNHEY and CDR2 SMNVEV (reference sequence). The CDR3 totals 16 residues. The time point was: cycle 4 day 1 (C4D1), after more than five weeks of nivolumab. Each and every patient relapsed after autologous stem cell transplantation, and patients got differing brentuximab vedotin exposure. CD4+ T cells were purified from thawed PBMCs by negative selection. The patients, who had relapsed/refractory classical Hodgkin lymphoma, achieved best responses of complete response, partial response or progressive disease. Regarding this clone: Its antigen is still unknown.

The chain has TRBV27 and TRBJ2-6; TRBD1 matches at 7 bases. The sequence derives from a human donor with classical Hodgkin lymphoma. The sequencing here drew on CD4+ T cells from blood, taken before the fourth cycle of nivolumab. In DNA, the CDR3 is TGTGCCAGCTGCCGGGACAGAGCTTCTGGGGCCAACGTCCTGACTTTC. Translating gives CASCRDRASGANVLTF.